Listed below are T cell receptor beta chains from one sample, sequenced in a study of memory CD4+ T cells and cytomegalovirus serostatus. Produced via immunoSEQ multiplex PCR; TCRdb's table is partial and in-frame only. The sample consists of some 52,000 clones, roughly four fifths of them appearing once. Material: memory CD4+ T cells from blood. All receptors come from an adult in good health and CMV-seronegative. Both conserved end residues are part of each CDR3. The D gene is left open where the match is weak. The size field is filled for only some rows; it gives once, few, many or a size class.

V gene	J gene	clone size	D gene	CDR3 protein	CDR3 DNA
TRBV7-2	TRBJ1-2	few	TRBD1	CASSPRVGDSYGYTF	TGTGCCAGCAGCCCCCGAGTGGGGGACAGCTATGGCTACACCTTC
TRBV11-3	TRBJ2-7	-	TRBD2	CASSGSGVLGEQYF	TGTGCCAGCAGCGGAAGCGGGGTCCTCGGGGAGCAGTACTTC
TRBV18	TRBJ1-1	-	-	CASFLGGQSMNTEAFF	TGTGCCAGCTTTCTCGGGGGGCAGAGTATGAACACTGAAGCTTTCTTT
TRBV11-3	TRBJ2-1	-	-	CASSLGSGGHTYNEQFF	TGTGCCAGCAGCTTAGGAAGTGGGGGCCATACCTACAATGAGCAGTTCTTC
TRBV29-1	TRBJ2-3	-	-	CSVVVRVTDTQYF	TGCAGCGTTGTTGTTAGGGTAACAGATACGCAGTATTTT
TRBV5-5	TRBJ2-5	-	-	CASSLGRPGAETQYF	TGTGCCAGCAGCTTGGGGCGGCCCGGTGCAGAGACCCAGTACTTC
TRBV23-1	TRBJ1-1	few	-	CASPFGGEKAFF	TGCGCCAGCCCCTTCGGGGGAGAGAAAGCTTTCTTT
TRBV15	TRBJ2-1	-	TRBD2	CATSSAGYGGRVSYNEQFF	TGTGCCACCAGCAGTGCCGGTTACGGCGGGAGGGTTTCCTACAATGAGCAGTTCTTC
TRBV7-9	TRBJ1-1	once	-	CASSLASGVAEAFF	TGTGCCAGCAGCTTAGCCTCGGGTGTAGCGGAAGCTTTCTTT
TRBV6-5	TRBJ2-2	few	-	CASSYFSGELFF	TGTGCCAGCAGTTACTTTTCCGGGGAGCTGTTTTTT
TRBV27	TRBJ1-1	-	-	CASSLSRVHTEAFF	TGTGCCAGCAGTTTGTCCAGGGTACACACTGAAGCTTTCTTT
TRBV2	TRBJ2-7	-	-	CASTPQGLHEQYF	TGTGCCAGCACCCCGCAGGGTCTCCACGAGCAGTACTTC
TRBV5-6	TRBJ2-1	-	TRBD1	CASSLGDRGSHNEQFF	TGTGCCAGCAGCTTGGGGGACAGGGGTTCCCACAATGAGCAGTTCTTC
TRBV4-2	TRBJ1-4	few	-	CASSRNARYEKLFF	TGTGCCAGCAGCCGCAACGCCAGATATGAAAAACTGTTTTTT
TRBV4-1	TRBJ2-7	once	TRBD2	CASSIAGVGGEQYF	TGCGCCAGCAGTATTGCGGGAGTAGGTGGCGAGCAGTACTTC
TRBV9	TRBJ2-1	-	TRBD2	CASSVGTSDYNEQFF	TGTGCCAGCAGCGTAGGGACTAGCGATTACAATGAGCAGTTCTTC
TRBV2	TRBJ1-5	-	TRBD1	CASSGQQGYNQPQHF	TGTGCCAGCAGTGGGCAACAGGGGTACAATCAGCCCCAGCATTTT